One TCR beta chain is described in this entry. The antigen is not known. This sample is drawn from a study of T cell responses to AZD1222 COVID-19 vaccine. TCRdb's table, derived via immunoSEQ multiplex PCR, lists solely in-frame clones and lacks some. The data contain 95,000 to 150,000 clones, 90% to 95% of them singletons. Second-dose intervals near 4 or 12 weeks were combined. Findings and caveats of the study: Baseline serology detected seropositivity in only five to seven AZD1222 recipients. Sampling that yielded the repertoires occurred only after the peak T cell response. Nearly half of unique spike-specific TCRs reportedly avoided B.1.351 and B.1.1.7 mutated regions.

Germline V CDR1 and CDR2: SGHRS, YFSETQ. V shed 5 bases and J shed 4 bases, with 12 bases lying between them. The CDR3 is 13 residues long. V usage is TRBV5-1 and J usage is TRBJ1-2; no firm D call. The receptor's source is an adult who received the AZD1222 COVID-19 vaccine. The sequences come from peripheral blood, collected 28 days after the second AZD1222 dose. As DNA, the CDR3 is TGCGCCAGCAGTAGGACGGAGCCCTATGGCTACACCTTC. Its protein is CASSRTEPYGYTF.